This section outlines one T cell receptor beta chain sequence together with its context. Its antigen is not known. This record comes from a study of identical twins. Study-level results: Twin pairs had excess sharing that was weaker in beta out-of-frame sequences. Conclusions rested on cross-sectional statistics rather than following the same donors.

Healthy Caucasians made up all donors. TCRdb re-analysed the 5' RACE reads in MiXCR, keeping a single row per CDR3 protein. The sample includes about 210,000 distinct CDR3 sequences, approximately 9% of them seen just once. Specimen: memory (CD45RO+) T cells sorted from blood. This clonotype was obtained from a woman between 18 and 30 years old in good health.

The CDR3 DNA is TGTGCCAGCAGCGATGGGACAGGAGCATTATACGAGCAGTACTTC. Protein sequence: CASSDGTGALYEQYF. The gene calls are TRBV2 and TRBJ2-7, with 8 positions matching TRBD1. This CDR3 contains 15 residues. With V trimmed by 6 bases and J by 4 bases, 11 bases remained unmatched. From germline, CDR1 is SNHLY and CDR2 FYNNEI.